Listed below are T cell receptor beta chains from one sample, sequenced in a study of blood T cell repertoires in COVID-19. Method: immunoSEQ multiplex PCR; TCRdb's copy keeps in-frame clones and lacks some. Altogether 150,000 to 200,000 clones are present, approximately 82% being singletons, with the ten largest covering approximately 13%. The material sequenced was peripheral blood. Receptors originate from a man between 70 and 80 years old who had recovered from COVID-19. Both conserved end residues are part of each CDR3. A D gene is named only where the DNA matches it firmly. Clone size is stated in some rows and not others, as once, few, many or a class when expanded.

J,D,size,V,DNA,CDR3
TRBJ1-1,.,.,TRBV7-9,TGTGCCGGGTCAGATGGGCCTTCGGGGGATACTGAAGCTTTCTTT,CAGSDGPSGDTEAFF
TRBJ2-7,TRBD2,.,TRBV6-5,TGTGCCAGCTGGACTAGCCTCTACGAGCAGTACTTC,CASWTSLYEQYF
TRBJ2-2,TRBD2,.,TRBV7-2,TGTGCCAGCGGCGGCGGGAGGGCGAACACCGGGGAGCTGTTTTTT,CASGGGRANTGELFF
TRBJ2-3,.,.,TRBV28,TGTGCCAGCAGTTTATTTCTTCTTCGGGCAGATACGCAGTATTTT,CASSLFLLRADTQYF
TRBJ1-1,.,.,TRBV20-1,TGCAGTGCTAGTAGGGGCACTGAAGCTTTCTTT,CSASRGTEAFF
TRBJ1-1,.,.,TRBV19,TGTGCCAGTAGTATGTCGTTACGGGATCTCACTGAAGCTTTCTTT,CASSMSLRDLTEAFF
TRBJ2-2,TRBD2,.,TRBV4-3,TGCGCCAGCAGCCAAGATCGCGGCGGGAGGGCCGTGGGGGAGCTGTTTTTT,CASSQDRGGRAVGELFF
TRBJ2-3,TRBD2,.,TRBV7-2,TGTGCCAGCAGCTCCCCGTTAGCGGGAGGGCTCGCTAGCACAGATACGCAGTATTTT,CASSSPLAGGLASTDTQYF
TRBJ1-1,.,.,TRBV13,TGTGCCAGCAGCTCCCGTAACGGACATTTAAACACTGAAGCTTTCTTT,CASSSRNGHLNTEAFF
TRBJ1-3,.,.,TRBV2,TGTGCCAGCAGCCAAAGAACCGGGACATCTGGAAACACCATATATTTT,CASSQRTGTSGNTIYF
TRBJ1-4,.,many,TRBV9,TGTGCCAGCAGCGCCCCAGGTGAAAATGAAAAACTGTTTTTT,CASSAPGENEKLFF
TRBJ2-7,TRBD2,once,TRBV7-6,TGTGCCAGCAGCTTAGGAGGGAGAGCGGGAGCAGACGAGCAGTACTTC,CASSLGGRAGADEQYF
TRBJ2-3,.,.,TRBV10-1,TGCGCCAGCAGCGAGACCAGGGTCCCCACAGATACGCAGTATTTT,CASSETRVPTDTQYF
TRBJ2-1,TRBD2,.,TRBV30,TGTGCCTGGAGTCCCTTAGCGGGAGTCTCCTACAATGAGCAGTTCTTC,CAWSPLAGVSYNEQFF
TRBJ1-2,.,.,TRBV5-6,TGTGCCAGCAGACGAACAGGTAGTAACTATGGCTACACCTTC,CASRRTGSNYGYTF
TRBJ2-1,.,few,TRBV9,TGTGCCAGCAGCGTAGCGGGAGTCAATGAGCAGTTCTTC,CASSVAGVNEQFF
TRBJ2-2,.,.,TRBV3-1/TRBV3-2,TGTGCCAGCGGGGGCACGCCGATGAACACCGGGGAGCTGTTTTTT,CASGGTPMNTGELFF
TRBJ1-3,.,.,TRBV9,TGTGCCAGCAGCACCCGGGAAGGAAACACCATATATTTT,CASSTREGNTIYF
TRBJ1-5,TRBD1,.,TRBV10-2,TGCGCCAGCAGTGAGACTGACAGGGGCAGTCAGCCCCAGCATTTT,CASSETDRGSQPQHF
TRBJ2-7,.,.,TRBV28,TGTGCCAGCACGCGGGCCCGAAGGGAGCAGTACTTC,CASTRARREQYF
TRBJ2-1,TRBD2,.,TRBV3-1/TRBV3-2,TGTGCCAGCAGCCAAGCTGGCCTAGCGGGAGGTAATGAGCAGTTCTTC,CASSQAGLAGGNEQFF
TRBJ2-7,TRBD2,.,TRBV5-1,TGCGCCAGCAGCGAGCAGACTAGCGGGTACGAGCAGTACTTC,CASSEQTSGYEQYF
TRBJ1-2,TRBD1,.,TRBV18,TGTGCCAGCTCACCACAGGGGGCGCAGGATGGCTACACCTTC,CASSPQGAQDGYTF
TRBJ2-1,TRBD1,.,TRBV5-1,TGCGCCAGCAGCTTGGTGGGACAGGGTGATGAGCAGTTCTTC,CASSLVGQGDEQFF
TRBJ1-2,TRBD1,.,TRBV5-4,TGTGCCAGCAGCTTGGGACAGGGGAGTATCTATGGCTACACCTTC,CASSLGQGSIYGYTF
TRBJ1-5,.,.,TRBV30,TGTGCCTGGAGTGTCAGGGTAAGCAATCAGCCCCAGCATTTT,CAWSVRVSNQPQHF
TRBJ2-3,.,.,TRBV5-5,TGTGCCAGCAGCTTGCAGGCGGGATTAGCGGATACGCAGTATTTT,CASSLQAGLADTQYF
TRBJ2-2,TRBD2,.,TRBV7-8,TGTGCCAGCAGCATGGGACTAGCGGGAACCGGGGAGCTGTTTTTT,CASSMGLAGTGELFF
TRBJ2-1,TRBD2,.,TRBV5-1,TGCGCCAGCAGAGGCGGACTAGCGGGATCCTACAATGAGCAGTTCTTC,CASRGGLAGSYNEQFF
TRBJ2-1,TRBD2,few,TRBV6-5,TGTGCCAGCATGGGATGGGGACTAGCGAACAATGAGCAGTTCTTC,CASMGWGLANNEQFF
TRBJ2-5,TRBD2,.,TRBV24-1,TGTGCCACTAGCGGGAGTTCTGAGACCCAGTACTTC,CATSGSSETQYF
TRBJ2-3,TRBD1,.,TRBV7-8,TGTGCCAGCAGCAGACAGGGGGCAGAGGCCACAGATACGCAGTATTTT,CASSRQGAEATDTQYF
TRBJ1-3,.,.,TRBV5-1,TGCGCCAGCAGGCCAGGGCCGAGCTCTGGAAACACCATATATTTT,CASRPGPSSGNTIYF
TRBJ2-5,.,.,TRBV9,TGTGCCAGCAGCCCCGGGGTGGAAGAGACCCAGTACTTC,CASSPGVEETQYF
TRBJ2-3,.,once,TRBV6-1,TGTGCCAGCAGTGAGGAGCGGAATACGCAGTATTTT,CASSEERNTQYF
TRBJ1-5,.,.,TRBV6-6,TGTGCCAGCAGTTACTCGGAGGGGCAGCCCCAGCATTTT,CASSYSEGQPQHF
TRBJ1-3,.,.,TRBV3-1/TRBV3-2,TGTGCCAGCGGGGCCCTCCCCTCTGGAAACACCATATATTTT,CASGALPSGNTIYF
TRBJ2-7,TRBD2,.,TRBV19,TGTGCCAGTAGTATTGCGGGAGTTGAATACGAGCAGTACTTC,CASSIAGVEYEQYF
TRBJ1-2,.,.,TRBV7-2,TGTGCCAGCAGCTCCCGCCGCAGCCGACAGGCTAATGGCTACACCTTC,CASSSRRSRQANGYTF
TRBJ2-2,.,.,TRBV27,TGTGCCAGCAGTTTCCTCGGAGGCGCCGGGGAGCTGTTTTTT,CASSFLGGAGELFF
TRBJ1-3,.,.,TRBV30,TGTGCCTGGAGTGTCGGTAGCTCTGGAAACACCATATATTTT,CAWSVGSSGNTIYF
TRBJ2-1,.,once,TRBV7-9,TGTGCCCGCGGAGGAAACAATGAGCAGTTCTTC,CARGGNNEQFF
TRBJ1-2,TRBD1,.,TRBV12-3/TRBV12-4,TGTGCCAGCAGTAGACAGGGACTCTATGGCTACACCTTC,CASSRQGLYGYTF
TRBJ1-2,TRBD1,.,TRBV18,TGTGCCAGCTCACCCACACAGGGGGTCAACTATGGCTACACCTTC,CASSPTQGVNYGYTF
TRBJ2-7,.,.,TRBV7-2,TGTGCCAGCAGCAAAATGGCCGCCGCCTCCTACGAGCAGTACTTC,CASSKMAAASYEQYF
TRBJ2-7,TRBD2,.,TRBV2,TGTGCCAGCAGTGAAGAGGAGGGGGGGACTAGCGCCTCCTACGAGCAGTACTTC,CASSEEEGGTSASYEQYF
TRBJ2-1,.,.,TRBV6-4,TGTGCCAGCAGTGACGGGGGGGCCTCCTACAATGAGCAGTTCTTC,CASSDGGASYNEQFF
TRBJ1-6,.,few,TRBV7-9,TGTGCCAGCAGCCCCCCCGGGTCACCCCTCCACTTT,CASSPPGSPLHF
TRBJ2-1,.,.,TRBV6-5,TGTGCCAGCAGTAGTAGACTATACAATGAGCAGTTCTTC,CASSSRLYNEQFF
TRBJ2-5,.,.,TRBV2,TGTGCCAGCAGTGAGTCCAGGGAGACCCAGTACTTC,CASSESRETQYF
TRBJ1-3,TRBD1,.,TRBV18,TGTGCCAGCTCATTACAGGGGATCGGAAACACCATATATTTT,CASSLQGIGNTIYF
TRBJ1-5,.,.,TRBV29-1,TGCAGCGTTGCATTCGGGGTCAATCAGCCCCAGCATTTT,CSVAFGVNQPQHF
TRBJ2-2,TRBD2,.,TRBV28,TGTGCCAGCAGTTTATTGGTGTCGGGAGGGCCCCATCGGGAGCTGTTTTTT,CASSLLVSGGPHRELFF